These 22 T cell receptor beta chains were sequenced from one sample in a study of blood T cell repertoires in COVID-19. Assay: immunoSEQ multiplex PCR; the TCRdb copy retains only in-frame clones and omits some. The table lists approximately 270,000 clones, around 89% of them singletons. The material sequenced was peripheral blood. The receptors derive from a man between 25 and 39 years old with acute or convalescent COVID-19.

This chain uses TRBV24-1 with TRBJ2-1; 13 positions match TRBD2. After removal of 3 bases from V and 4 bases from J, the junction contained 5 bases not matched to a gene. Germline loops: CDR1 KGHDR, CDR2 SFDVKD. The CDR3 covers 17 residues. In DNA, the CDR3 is TGTGCCACCAGTGATGCCCGGACTAGCGGGAGATACAATGAGCAGTTCTTC. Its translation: CATSDARTSGRYNEQFF.

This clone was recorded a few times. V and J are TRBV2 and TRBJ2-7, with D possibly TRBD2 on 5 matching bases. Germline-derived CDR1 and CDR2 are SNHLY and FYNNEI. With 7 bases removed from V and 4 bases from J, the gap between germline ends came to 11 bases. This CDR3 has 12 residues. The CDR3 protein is CASTLVVYEQYF. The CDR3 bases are TGTGCCAGCACACTAGTGGTTTACGAGCAGTACTTC.

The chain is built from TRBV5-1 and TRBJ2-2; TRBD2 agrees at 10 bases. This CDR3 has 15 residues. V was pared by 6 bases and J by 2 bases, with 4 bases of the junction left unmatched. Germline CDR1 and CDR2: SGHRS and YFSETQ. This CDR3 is CASTRTSGNTGELFF. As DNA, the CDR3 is TGCGCCAGCACCCGGACTAGCGGTAACACCGGGGAGCTGTTTTTT.

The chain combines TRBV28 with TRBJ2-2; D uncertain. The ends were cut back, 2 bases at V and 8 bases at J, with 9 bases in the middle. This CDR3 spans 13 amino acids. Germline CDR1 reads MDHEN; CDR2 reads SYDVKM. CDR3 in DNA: TGTGCCAGCAGTTTAGGCCTCCCTGGGGAGCTGTTTTTT. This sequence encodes CASSLGLPGELFF.

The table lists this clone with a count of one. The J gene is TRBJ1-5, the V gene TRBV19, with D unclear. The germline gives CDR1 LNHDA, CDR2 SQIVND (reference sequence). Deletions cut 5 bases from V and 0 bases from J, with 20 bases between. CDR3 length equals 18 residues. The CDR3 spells CASSPPAGPYYSNQPQHF. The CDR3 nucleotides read TGTGCCAGTAGTCCCCCGGCAGGCCCCTATTATAGCAATCAGCCCCAGCATTTT. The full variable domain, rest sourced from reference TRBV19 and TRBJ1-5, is DGGITQSPKYLFRKEGQNVTLSCEQNLNHDAMYWYRQDPGQGLRLIYYSQIVNDFQKGDIAEGYSVSREKKESFPLTVTSAQKNPTAFYLCASSPPAGPYYSNQPQHFGDGTRLSIL.

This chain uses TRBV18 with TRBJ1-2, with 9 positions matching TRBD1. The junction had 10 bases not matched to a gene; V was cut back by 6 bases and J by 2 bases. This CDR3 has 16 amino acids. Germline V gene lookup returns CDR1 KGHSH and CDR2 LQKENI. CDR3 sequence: CASSPRQGVPNYGYTF. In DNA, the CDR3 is TGTGCCAGCTCCCCGCGACAGGGGGTACCCAACTATGGCTACACCTTC.

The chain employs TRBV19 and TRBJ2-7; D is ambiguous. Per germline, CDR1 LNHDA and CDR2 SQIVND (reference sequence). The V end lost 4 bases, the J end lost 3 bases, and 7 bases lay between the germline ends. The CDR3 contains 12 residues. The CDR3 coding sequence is TGTGCCAGTAGTAACGCGCGCTACGAGCAGTACTTC. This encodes CASSNARYEQYF.

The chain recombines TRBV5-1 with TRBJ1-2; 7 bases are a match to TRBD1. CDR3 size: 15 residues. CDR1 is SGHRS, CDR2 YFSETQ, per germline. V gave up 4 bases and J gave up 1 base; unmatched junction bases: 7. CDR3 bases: TGCGCCAGCAGCATTCGAACAGGGGTTAACTATGGCTACACCTTC. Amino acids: CASSIRTGVNYGYTF.

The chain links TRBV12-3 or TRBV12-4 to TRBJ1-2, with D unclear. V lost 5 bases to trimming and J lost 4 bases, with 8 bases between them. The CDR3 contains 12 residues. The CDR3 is CASSTLGYGYTF. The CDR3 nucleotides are TGTGCCAGCAGTACCCTAGGCTATGGCTACACCTTC.

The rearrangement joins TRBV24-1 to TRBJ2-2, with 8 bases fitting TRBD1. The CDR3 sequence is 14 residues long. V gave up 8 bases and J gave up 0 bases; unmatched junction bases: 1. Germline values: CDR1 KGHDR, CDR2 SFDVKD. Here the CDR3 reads CATMDRANTGELFF. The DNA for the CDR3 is TGTGCCACCATGGACAGGGCGAACACCGGGGAGCTGTTTTTT.

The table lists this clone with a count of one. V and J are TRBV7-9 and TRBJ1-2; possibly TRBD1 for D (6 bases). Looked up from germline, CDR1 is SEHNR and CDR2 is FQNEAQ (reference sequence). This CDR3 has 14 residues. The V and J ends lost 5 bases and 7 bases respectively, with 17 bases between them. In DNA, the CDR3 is TGTGCCAGCAGCCCGCGTACAGGGATCCTTGGCTACACCTTC. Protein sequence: CASSPRTGILGYTF.

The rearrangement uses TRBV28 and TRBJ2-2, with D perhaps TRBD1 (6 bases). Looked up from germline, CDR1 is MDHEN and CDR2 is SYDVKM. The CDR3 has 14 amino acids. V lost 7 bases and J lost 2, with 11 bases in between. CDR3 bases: TGTGCCAGCAACCCCGGGACAAACACCGGGGAGCTGTTTTTT. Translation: CASNPGTNTGELFF.

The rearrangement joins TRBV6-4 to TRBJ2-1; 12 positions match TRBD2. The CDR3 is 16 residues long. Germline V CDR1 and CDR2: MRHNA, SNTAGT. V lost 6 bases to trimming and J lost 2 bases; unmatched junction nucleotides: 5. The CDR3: CASRKLAGGTYNEQFF. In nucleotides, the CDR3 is TGTGCCAGCAGAAAACTAGCGGGGGGAACCTACAATGAGCAGTTCTTC.

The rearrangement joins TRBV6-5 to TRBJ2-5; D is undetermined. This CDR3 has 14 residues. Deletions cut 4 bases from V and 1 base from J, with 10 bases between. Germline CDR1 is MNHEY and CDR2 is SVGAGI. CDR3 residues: CASSLSYSQETQYF. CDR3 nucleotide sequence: TGTGCCAGCAGTTTGTCTTACAGCCAAGAGACCCAGTACTTC.

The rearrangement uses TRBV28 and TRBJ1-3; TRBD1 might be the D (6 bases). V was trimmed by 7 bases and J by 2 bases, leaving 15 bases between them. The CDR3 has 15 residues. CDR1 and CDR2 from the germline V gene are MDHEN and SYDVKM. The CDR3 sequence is CASTLGGVPGNTIYF. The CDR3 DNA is TGTGCCAGCACCCTAGGGGGGGTACCTGGAAACACCATATATTTT.

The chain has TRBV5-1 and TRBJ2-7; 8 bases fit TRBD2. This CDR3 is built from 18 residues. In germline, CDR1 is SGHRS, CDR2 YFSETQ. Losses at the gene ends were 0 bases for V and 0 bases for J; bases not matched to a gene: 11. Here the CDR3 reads CASSLVGLAGSSSYEQYF. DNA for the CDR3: TGCGCCAGCAGCTTGGTAGGCCTAGCGGGTTCGTCCTCCTACGAGCAGTACTTC. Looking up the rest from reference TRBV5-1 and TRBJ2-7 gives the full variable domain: KAGVTQTPRYLIKTRGQQVTLSCSPISGHRSVSWYQQTPGQGLQFLFEYFSETQRNKGNFPGRFSGRQFSNSRSEMNVSTLELGDSALYLCASSLVGLAGSSSYEQYFGPGTRLTVT.

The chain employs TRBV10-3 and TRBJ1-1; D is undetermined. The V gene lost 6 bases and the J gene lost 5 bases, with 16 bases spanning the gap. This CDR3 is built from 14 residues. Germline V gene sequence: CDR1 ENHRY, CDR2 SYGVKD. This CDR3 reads CAISASTGGTEAFF. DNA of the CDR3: TGTGCCATCAGCGCTTCAACCGGAGGAACTGAAGCTTTCTTT.

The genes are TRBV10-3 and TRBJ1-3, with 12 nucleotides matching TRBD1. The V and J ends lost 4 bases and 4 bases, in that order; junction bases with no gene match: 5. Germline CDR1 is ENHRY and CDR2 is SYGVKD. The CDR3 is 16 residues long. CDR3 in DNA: TGTGCCATCAGTGGGGGACAGGGGGCGAGGGGAAACACCATATATTTT. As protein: CAISGGQGARGNTIYF.

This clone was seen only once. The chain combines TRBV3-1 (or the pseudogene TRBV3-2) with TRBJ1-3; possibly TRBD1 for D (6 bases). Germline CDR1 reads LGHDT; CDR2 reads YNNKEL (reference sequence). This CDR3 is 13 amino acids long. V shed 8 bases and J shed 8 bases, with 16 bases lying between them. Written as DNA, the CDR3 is TGTGCCAGCGGGACCAGGGGCGAACACACCATATATTTT. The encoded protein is CASGTRGEHTIYF.

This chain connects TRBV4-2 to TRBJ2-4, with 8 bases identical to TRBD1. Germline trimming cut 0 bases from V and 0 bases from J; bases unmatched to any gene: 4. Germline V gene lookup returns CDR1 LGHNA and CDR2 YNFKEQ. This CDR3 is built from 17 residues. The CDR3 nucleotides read TGTGCCAGCAGCCAAGATGGACAGGGACTAGCCAAAAACATTCAGTACTTC. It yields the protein CASSQDGQGLAKNIQYF.

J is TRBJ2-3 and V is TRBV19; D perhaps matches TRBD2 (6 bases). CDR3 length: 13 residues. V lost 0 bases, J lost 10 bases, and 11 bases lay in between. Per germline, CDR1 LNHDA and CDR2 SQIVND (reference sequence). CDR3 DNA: TGTGCCAGTAGTATAGAGCCTAGCGCAGCGCAGTATTTT. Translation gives CASSIEPSAAQYF.

The CDR3 loop is CASRRQGASSYEQYF. In nucleotides, the CDR3 is TGTGCCAGCAGACGACAGGGGGCCTCCTCCTACGAGCAGTACTTC. The J gene is TRBJ2-7, the V gene TRBV6-5; 10 bases agree with TRBD1. The length of the CDR3 is 15 residues. Germline assignment: CDR1 MNHEY and CDR2 SVGAGI. After removal of 6 bases from V and 0 bases from J, the junction contained 5 bases not matched to a gene.